These 10 T cell receptor beta chains share one sample of origin, sequenced in a study of T cells after posttransplantation cyclophosphamide. The table came from immunoSEQ multiplex PCR; TCRdb's copy has only in-frame clones and leaves some out. The sample holds 10,000 or so clones, about 80% seen once. Controls had myeloablative marrow grafts with methotrexate and calcineurin inhibitor, sampled at 1 year. The specimen comprised PBMCs, sampled 350 to 400 days after allogeneic stem cell transplant with calcineurin inhibitor and methotrexate. These receptors all come from a young adult male patient who received an allogeneic stem cell transplant from an unrelated donor, was CMV-positive, and had acute GVHD only. Some of these T cells may belong to the graft donor.

This clone has a handful of counts. The chain carries TRBV7-3 and TRBJ1-2, with a weak D call TRBD1 (5 bases). The V end lost 2 bases, the J end lost 6 bases, and 10 bases lay between the germline ends. CDR3 length equals 13 residues. Looked up from germline, CDR1 is SGHTA and CDR2 is FQGTGA. The CDR3 region has the DNA TGTGCCAGCAGCTTAGTCGGAGGGGATGGCTACACCTTC. This sequence encodes CASSLVGGDGYTF.

V usage is TRBV5-1 and J usage is TRBJ2-7; 8 bases agree with TRBD1. Losses at the gene ends were 0 bases for V and 2 bases for J; bases not matched to a gene: 1. Germline CDR1 and CDR2: SGHRS and YFSETQ. This CDR3 is 14 amino acids long. The CDR3 DNA sequence: TGCGCCAGCAGCTTGGGGGACAGGACCTACGAGCAGTACTTC. It specifies CASSLGDRTYEQYF.

The chain carries TRBV5-1 and TRBJ1-2, with 9 bases identical to TRBD1. The junction had 4 bases not matched to a gene; V was cut back by 0 bases and J by 7 bases. CDR3 length equals 14 residues. CDR1 is SGHRS, CDR2 YFSETQ, per germline. The CDR3: CASSLAGDRAGYTF. The DNA for the CDR3 is TGCGCCAGCAGCTTGGCCGGGGACAGGGCTGGCTACACCTTC.

The chain combines TRBV9 with TRBJ2-3; no firm D call. Trimming cost V 3 bases and J 2 bases, with 13 bases left between them. Germline values: CDR1 SGDLS, CDR2 YYNGEE. There are 15 residues in the CDR3. Here the CDR3 reads CASSATFELTDTQYF. CDR3 sequence (DNA): TGTGCCAGCAGCGCCACCTTCGAGCTCACAGATACGCAGTATTTT.

This clone has only a few counts. This chain links TRBV19 with TRBJ1-5; TRBD1 aligns across 9 bases. The CDR3 covers 16 residues. The ends lost 4 bases at V and 2 bases at J; junction bases unmatched: 6. Germline assignment: CDR1 LNHDA and CDR2 SQIVND (reference sequence). Written as DNA, the CDR3 is TGTGCCAGTAGTACCACAGGGGGCACTGGCAATCAGCCCCAGCATTTT. It translates to CASSTTGGTGNQPQHF.

The chain has TRBV7-9 and TRBJ1-2; the match to TRBD1 covers 11 bases. CDR1 and CDR2 (germline): SEHNR, FQNEAQ (reference sequence). CDR3 length: 16 residues. The V and J ends lost 5 bases and 4 bases, in that order; junction bases with no gene match: 9. The CDR3 bases are TGTGCCAGCAGCCAACCGGGACAGGGGGTTGTCTATGGCTACACCTTC. This gives the protein CASSQPGQGVVYGYTF.

V is TRBV4-1 and J is TRBJ2-7, with D maybe TRBD2 (6 bases). The V end lost 1 base, the J end lost 3 bases, and 16 bases lay between the germline ends. This CDR3 has 16 residues. Germline CDR1 MGHRA, CDR2 YSYEKL. The CDR3 region has the DNA TGCGCCAGCAGCCAAGCCCTCAGGGAGGAAAACTACGAGCAGTACTTC. Translating it yields CASSQALREENYEQYF.

This chain links TRBV7-2 with TRBJ1-4, with D tentatively TRBD1 (6 bases). CDR3 length: 14 amino acids. Trimming took off 5 bases at V and 8 bases at J, with 15 bases between the two ends. The germline V gene has CDR1 SGHTA and CDR2 FQGNSA. CDR3 coding DNA: TGTGCCAGCAGCCGAGGGGGGGTAGGAGAAAAACTGTTTTTT. It is translated as CASSRGGVGEKLFF.

The V call is TRBV6-6, the J call TRBJ1-5, with TRBD1 matching over 8 bases. The CDR3 is 15 amino acids. V trimming: 10 bases; J trimming: 5 bases; junction bases outside the gene matches: 13. Looked up from germline, CDR1 is MNHNY and CDR2 is SVGAGI (reference sequence). The CDR3 DNA follows: TGTGCCACCCAAACCGCAGGGGGCGTCGATCAGCCCCAGCATTTT. This encodes CATQTAGGVDQPQHF.

V and J are TRBV5-5 and TRBJ1-6; no firm D call. Trimming pared 0 bases from V and 9 bases from J, leaving 4 bases between. This CDR3 is built from 12 residues. CDR1 is SGHKS and CDR2 is YYEKEE in the germline V gene (reference sequence). CDR3 DNA sequence: TGTGCCAGCAGCTTGGACAGTTCACCCCTCCACTTT. Its protein is CASSLDSSPLHF.